The clone carrying this T cell receptor beta chain was detected many times. Its antigen is not known. Time point of the sample: pre-sensitization, week 0. Noted treatment: therapeutic diphenylcyclopropenone sensitization with weekly scalp DPC. Prior to application of each patch test, blood was drawn. TCRdb re-called the RACE reads through MiXCR, storing one row per CDR3 protein. The table has 100,000 to 150,000 distinct CDR3 sequences, about 13% seen once. This sample stems from a study of human T cells and chemical hapten exposure. Study in general: Patch tests applied 0.01% DPC to the upper back, read at 6 days.

Overall study findings and caveats: DPC sensitization did not alter TCRs above 1 in 1000 frequency.

The V and J ends lost 4 bases and 7 bases respectively, with 11 bases between them. The germline gives CDR1 SQVTM, CDR2 ANQGSEA. The CDR3 runs 12 residues. This specimen was whole blood, taken in connection with sensitization to the hapten diphenylcyclopropenone (DPC). The clonotype comes from a woman aged 18 to 35 with alopecia areata. Some clones in this sample may be carry-over from other donors' samples. V gene TRBV29-1 combines with J gene TRBJ1-5; possible D gene TRBD1, 5 bases. The CDR3 nucleotides are TGCAGCGTTGGAGACAGTGCACAGCCCCAGCATTTT. It translates to CSVGDSAQPQHF. Variable domain in full (rest from reference TRBV29-1 and TRBJ1-5): SAVISQKPSRDICQRGTSLTIQCQVDSQVTMMFWYRQQPGQSLTLIATANQGSEATYESGFVIDKFPISRPNLTFSTLTVSNMSPEDSSIYLCSVGDSAQPQHFGDGTRLSIL.